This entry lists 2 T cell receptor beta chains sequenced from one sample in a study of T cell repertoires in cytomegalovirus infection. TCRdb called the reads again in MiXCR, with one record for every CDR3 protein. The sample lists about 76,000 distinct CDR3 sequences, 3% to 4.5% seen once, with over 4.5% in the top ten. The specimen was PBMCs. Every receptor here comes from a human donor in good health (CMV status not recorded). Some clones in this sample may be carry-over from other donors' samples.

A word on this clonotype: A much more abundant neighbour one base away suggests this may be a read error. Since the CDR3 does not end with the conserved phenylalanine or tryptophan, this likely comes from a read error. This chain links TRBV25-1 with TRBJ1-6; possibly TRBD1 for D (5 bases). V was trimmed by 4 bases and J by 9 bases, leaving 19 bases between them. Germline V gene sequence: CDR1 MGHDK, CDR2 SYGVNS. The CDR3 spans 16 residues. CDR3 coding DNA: TGTGCCAGCAGTGCAAGCTATGACAGTTTCAGTTCACCCCTCCACTCT. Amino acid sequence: CASSASYDSFSSPLHS.

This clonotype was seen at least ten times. This CDR3 is CASSYSPGQGIYNEQFF. The DNA of the CDR3 is TGTGCCAGCAGTTACAGCCCGGGACAGGGGATTTACAATGAGCAGTTCTTC. This sequence joins TRBV6-2 or TRBV6-3 and TRBJ2-1, with TRBD1 identical over 10 bases. Trimming at V came to 2 bases and at J to 4 bases, leaving 8 bases not matched to a gene. Germline loops: CDR1 MNHEY, CDR2 SVGEGT. The CDR3 runs to 17 residues.